The present TCR beta chain was sequenced within a study of cytomegalovirus exposure and HLA in healthy donors. In the study overall: Some 85 million unique TCRs, all from HLA-typed donors, were included in an early release of the data.

CDR1 is SGHTA and CDR2 is FQGNSA in the germline V gene. Trimming left V 0 bases short and J 6 bases short, with 9 bases between. CDR3 length equals 13 residues. Amplification used 60 Vbeta primers and 13 Jbeta primers. Source study methods: Around 10 million shared chains were among 80 million or so unique TCR beta chains counted in a later analysis. The method was immunoSEQ multiplex PCR; TCRdb's version includes in-frame clones alone and lacks a portion of them. V and J calls plus clone size are reproduced from that table; the DNA served to infer D and trimming. Of 170,000 or so clones listed, about 77% are singletons.

This clonotype was obtained from a man in his 60s in good health and CMV-seronegative. Sequencing was done on a sample of PBMCs. This chain links TRBV7-2 with TRBJ2-7; D remains unclear. The CDR3: CASSLAQASEQYF. The CDR3 bases are TGTGCCAGCAGCTTAGCCCAGGCCAGCGAGCAGTACTTC.